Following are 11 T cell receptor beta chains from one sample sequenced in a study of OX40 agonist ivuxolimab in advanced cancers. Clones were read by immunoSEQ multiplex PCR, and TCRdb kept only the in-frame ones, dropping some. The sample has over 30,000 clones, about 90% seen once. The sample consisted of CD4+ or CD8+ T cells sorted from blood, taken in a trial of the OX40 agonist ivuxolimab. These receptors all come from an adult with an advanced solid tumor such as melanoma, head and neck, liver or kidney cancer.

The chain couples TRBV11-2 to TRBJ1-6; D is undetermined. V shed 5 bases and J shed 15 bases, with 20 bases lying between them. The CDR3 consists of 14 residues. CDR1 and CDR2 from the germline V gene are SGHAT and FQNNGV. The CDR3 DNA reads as TGTGCCAGCAGCGGGTCAGGCTCCGAGTGGGACCTCCACTTT. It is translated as CASSGSGSEWDLHF.

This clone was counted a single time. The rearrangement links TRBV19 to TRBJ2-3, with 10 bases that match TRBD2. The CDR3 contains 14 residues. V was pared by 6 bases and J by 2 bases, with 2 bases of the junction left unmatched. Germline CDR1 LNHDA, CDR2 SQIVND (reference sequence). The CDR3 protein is CASSLAGDTDTQYF. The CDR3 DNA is TGTGCCAGTAGCCTAGCGGGAGACACAGATACGCAGTATTTT.

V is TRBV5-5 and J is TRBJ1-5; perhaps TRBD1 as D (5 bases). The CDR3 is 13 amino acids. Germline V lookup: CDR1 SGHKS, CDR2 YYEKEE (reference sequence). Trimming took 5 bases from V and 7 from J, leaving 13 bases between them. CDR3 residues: CASSSRGEQPQHF. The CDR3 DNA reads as TGTGCCAGCAGTTCGAGGGGAGAACAGCCCCAGCATTTT. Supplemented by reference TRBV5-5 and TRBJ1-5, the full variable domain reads DAGVTQSPTHLIKTRGQQVTLRCSPISGHKSVSWYQQVLGQGPQFIFQYYEKEERGRGNFPDRFSARQFPNYSSELNVNALLLGDSALYLCASSSRGEQPQHFGDGTRLSIL.

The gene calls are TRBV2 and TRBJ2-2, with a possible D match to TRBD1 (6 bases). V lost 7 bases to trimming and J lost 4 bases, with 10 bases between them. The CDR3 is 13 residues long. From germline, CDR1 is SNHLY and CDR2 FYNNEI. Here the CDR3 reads CASIGQSTGELFF. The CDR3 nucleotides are TGTGCCAGCATTGGACAGTCCACCGGGGAGCTGTTTTTT.

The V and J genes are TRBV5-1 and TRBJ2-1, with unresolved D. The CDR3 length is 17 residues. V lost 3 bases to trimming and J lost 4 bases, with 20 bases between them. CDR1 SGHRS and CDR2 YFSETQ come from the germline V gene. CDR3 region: CASSSVPSSLEYNEQFF. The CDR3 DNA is TGCGCCAGCAGCTCTGTACCTAGTTCCCTAGAATACAATGAGCAGTTCTTC.

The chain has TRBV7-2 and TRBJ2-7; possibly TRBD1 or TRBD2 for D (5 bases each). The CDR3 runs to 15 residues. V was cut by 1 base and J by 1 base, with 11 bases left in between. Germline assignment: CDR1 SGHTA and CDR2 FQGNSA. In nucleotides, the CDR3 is TGTGCCAGCAGCTTAGGGGACGTAAGATCCTACGAGCAGTACTTC. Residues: CASSLGDVRSYEQYF.

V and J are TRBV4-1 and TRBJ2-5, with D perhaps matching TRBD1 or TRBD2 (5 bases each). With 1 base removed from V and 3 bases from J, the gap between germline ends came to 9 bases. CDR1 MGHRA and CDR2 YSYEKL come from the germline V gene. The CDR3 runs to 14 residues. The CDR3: CASSQVRGEETQYF. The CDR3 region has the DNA TGCGCCAGCAGCCAAGTGAGAGGGGAAGAGACCCAGTACTTC.

The CDR3, as DNA: TGTGCCAGTAGCCCAGGGGATTCACCCCTCCACTTT. As protein: CASSPGDSPLHF. The genes are TRBV19 and TRBJ1-6; weak D call: TRBD1 (6 bases). The CDR3 spans 12 residues. Germline CDR1 reads LNHDA; CDR2 reads SQIVND (reference sequence). Trimming cost V 6 bases and J 8 bases, with 8 bases left between them.

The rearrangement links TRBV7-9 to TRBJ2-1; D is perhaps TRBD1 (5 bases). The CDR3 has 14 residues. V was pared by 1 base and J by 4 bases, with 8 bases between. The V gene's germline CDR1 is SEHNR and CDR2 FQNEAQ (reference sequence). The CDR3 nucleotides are TGTGCCAGCAGCTTAGGACAGCCATACAATGAGCAGTTCTTC. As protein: CASSLGQPYNEQFF.

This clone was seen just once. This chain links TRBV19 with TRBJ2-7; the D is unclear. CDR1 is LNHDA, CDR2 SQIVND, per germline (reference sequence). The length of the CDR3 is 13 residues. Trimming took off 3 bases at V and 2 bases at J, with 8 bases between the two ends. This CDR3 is CASSIQHTYEQYF. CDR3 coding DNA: TGTGCCAGTAGTATCCAGCACACCTACGAGCAGTACTTC.

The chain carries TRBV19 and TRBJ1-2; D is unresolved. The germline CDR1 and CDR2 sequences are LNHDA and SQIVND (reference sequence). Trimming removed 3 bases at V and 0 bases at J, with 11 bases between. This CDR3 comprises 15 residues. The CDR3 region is CASSIKADANYGYTF. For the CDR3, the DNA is TGTGCCAGTAGTATTAAGGCAGATGCTAACTATGGCTACACCTTC. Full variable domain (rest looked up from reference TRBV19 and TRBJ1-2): DGGITQSPKYLFRKEGQNVTLSCEQNLNHDAMYWYRQDPGQGLRLIYYSQIVNDFQKGDIAEGYSVSREKKESFPLTVTSAQKNPTAFYLCASSIKADANYGYTFGSGTRLTVV.